The 9 T cell receptor beta chains listed next were all sequenced from one sample in a study of CD8 T cells in ankylosing spondylitis (dated by TCRdb to between 2016 and 2019). The library was built by means of 5' RACE. The sample was run on an Illumina HiSeq 2500. Starting from the raw public reads, TCRdb applied fastp trimming at Q25, assembled clones with MiXCR and retained in-frame beta chains. Rows are unified per CDR3 protein, each entry keeping the most common DNA and genes. This sample holds about 160,000 distinct CDR3 sequences; under 45% were observed only once. Approximately 16% of the sample goes to the ten largest clones. Sequenced: synovial fluid, either unsorted or a sorted T cell fraction (not recorded which). These receptor sequences come from a male donor with ankylosing spondylitis.

The rearrangement links TRBV28 to TRBJ2-5; no definite D call. Germline assignment: CDR1 MDHEN and CDR2 SYDVKM. With 1 base removed from V and 2 bases from J, the gap between germline ends came to 5 bases. This CDR3 is built from 13 residues. This chain's CDR3 is CASSLLGQETQYF. CDR3 sequence (DNA): TGTGCCAGCAGTTTATTGGGTCAAGAGACCCAGTACTTC.

The rearrangement links TRBV9 to TRBJ2-7, with a possible D match to TRBD1 (6 bases). CDR3 size: 15 residues. The germline CDR1 and CDR2 sequences are SGDLS and YYNGEE. Trimming removed 0 bases at V and 5 bases at J, with 15 bases between. The CDR3 sequence is CASSVADQGFHEQYF. The CDR3 coding sequence is TGTGCCAGCAGCGTAGCTGACCAGGGGTTTCACGAGCAGTACTTC.

This clonotype has just a few counts. The chain has TRBV12-3 or TRBV12-4 and TRBJ2-1; D is ambiguous. This CDR3 has 13 amino acids. V lost 3 bases, J lost 4 bases, and 7 bases lay in between. The CDR3 protein is CASSFAEYNEQFF. The CDR3 DNA follows: TGTGCCAGCAGTTTTGCCGAATACAATGAGCAGTTCTTC.

This clonotype showed up just a few times. This chain links TRBV7-9 with TRBJ2-7, with D hard to call. With 5 bases removed from V and 0 bases from J, the gap between germline ends came to 17 bases. Per the germline V gene, CDR1 is SEHNR and CDR2 is FQNEAQ (reference sequence). CDR3 size: 16 residues. The CDR3 sequence is CASSTPTDQSSYEQYF. Here the CDR3 DNA reads TGTGCCAGCAGCACCCCGACGGACCAAAGCTCCTACGAGCAGTACTTC.

The CDR3 sequence: CASSAAAGAGGTDTQYF. The CDR3 DNA sequence: TGTGCCAGCAGTGCTGCGGCCGGGGCGGGTGGCACAGATACGCAGTATTTT. The genes are TRBV6-4 and TRBJ2-3; possibly TRBD1 or TRBD2 for D (5 bases each). Germline V gene data show CDR1 as MRHNA and CDR2 as SNTAGT. Trimming shortened V by 4 bases and J by 1 base, and 18 bases separated the two germline ends. The CDR3 is 17 amino acids.

The chain carries TRBV4-1 and TRBJ2-7; TRBD2 agrees at 7 bases. The germline V gene has CDR1 MGHRA and CDR2 YSYEKL. This CDR3 has 17 residues. V was pared by 1 base and J by 0 bases, with 9 bases of the junction left unmatched. CDR3 bases: TGCGCCAGCAGCCAAGTTATGACTAGCTCGAGCTCCTACGAGCAGTACTTC. Translated: CASSQVMTSSSSYEQYF.

The V call is TRBV27, the J call TRBJ2-1; 9 positions match TRBD2. The CDR3 runs to 17 residues. The V gene end was trimmed by 5 bases and the J gene end by 3 bases; junction bases not matched to a gene: 11. Germline values: CDR1 MNHEY, CDR2 SMNVEV (reference sequence). CDR3 bases: TGTGCCAGCAGTACCTGGGGGCGGGAGGGCGTCTACAATGAGCAGTTCTTC. Encoded protein: CASSTWGREGVYNEQFF.

This chain connects TRBV18 to TRBJ2-3, with 7 bases fitting TRBD1. CDR1 and CDR2 (germline): KGHSH, LQKENI. The CDR3 is 15 residues long. V was clipped by 4 bases and J by 6 bases; unmatched bases: 10. DNA of the CDR3: TGTGCCAGCTCACTCCTCCGGACAGGATGGGATACGCAGTATTTT. Its protein is CASSLLRTGWDTQYF.

In this sample, this clonotype turned up a few times. The DNA of the CDR3 is TGCGCCAGCAGCTGCCGGGACGGGACCTACAATGAGCAGTTCTTC. It codes for CASSCRDGTYNEQFF. The rearrangement links TRBV5-1 to TRBJ2-1; D may be TRBD1 or TRBD2 (5 bases each). Germline V CDR1 and CDR2: SGHRS, YFSETQ. V was cut by 3 bases and J by 2 bases, with 12 bases left in between. This CDR3 spans 15 amino acids. The full variable domain, in which reference TRBV5-1 and TRBJ2-1 provide the parts outside the CDR3, is KAGVTQTPRYLIKTRGQQVTLSCSPISGHRSVSWYQQTPGQGLQFLFEYFSETQRNKGNFPGRFSGRQFSNSRSEMNVSTLELGDSALYLCASSCRDGTYNEQFFGPGTRLTVL.